These 17 T cell receptor beta chains originate from one sample sequenced in a study of identical twins (dated by TCRdb to 2016 to 2018). Libraries were made using 5' RACE. This sample was sequenced with an Illumina HiSeq 2000. TCRdb reran the public reads through fastp at Q25 and MiXCR, keeping productive beta chains. Records with the same CDR3 protein are collapsed into one entry carrying the most frequent genes and DNA. This sample lists more than 650,000 distinct CDR3 sequences; around 6.1% were detected once. The ten top clones hold roughly 1.6% of the sample. What was sequenced was naive T cells sorted from blood. The sample's cell subset or site, from its label and the paper: cells isolated with a human naive T-cell isolation kit. Receptor source: a man between 18 and 29 years old in good health.

This chain joins TRBV6-1 and TRBJ2-2; TRBD2 might be the D (6 bases). Trimming removed 7 bases from V and 5 bases from J, with 14 bases in between. The CDR3 runs to 14 residues. Germline values: CDR1 MNHNS, CDR2 SASEGT. Here the CDR3 DNA reads TGTGCCAGCACCCGGAGGGAGAGGACCGGGGAGCTGTTTTTT. This sequence encodes CASTRRERTGELFF.

This chain uses TRBV5-1 with TRBJ2-1; D might be TRBD2 (5 bases). V was pared by 2 bases and J by 8 bases, with 14 bases between. The CDR3 sequence is 14 residues long. The V gene's germline CDR1 is SGHRS and CDR2 YFSETQ. CDR3 region: CASSFGRLGDEQFF. Written as DNA, the CDR3 is TGCGCCAGCAGCTTCGGGCGATTGGGAGATGAGCAGTTCTTC. Looking up the rest from reference TRBV5-1 and TRBJ2-1 gives the full variable domain: KAGVTQTPRYLIKTRGQQVTLSCSPISGHRSVSWYQQTPGQGLQFLFEYFSETQRNKGNFPGRFSGRQFSNSRSEMNVSTLELGDSALYLCASSFGRLGDEQFFGPGTRLTVL.

The chain uses TRBV5-1 and TRBJ2-7, with D maybe TRBD2 (6 bases). CDR1 SGHRS and CDR2 YFSETQ come from the germline V gene. The CDR3 consists of 14 residues. V lost 2 bases and J lost 3, with 12 bases in between. The DNA of the CDR3 is TGCGCCAGCAGCTTCTTCGGAGGGGACTACGAGCAGTACTTC. Translating it yields CASSFFGGDYEQYF. Together with reference TRBV5-1 and TRBJ2-7, the CDR3 gives the full variable domain: KAGVTQTPRYLIKTRGQQVTLSCSPISGHRSVSWYQQTPGQGLQFLFEYFSETQRNKGNFPGRFSGRQFSNSRSEMNVSTLELGDSALYLCASSFFGGDYEQYFGPGTRLTVT.

The table lists this clonotype with many counts. The chain has TRBV6-2 or TRBV6-3 and TRBJ2-1; D unresolved. V dropped 7 bases and J dropped 9 bases, with 16 bases sitting between them. Germline-derived CDR1 and CDR2 are MNHEY and SVGEGT. CDR3 length: 13 amino acids. This chain's CDR3 is CASTLPLLREQFF. In nucleotides, the CDR3 is TGTGCCAGCACTCTCCCTCTCTTGCGTGAGCAGTTCTTC.

This chain links TRBV5-6 with TRBJ2-2; 10 bases match TRBD1. The CDR3 has 16 residues. V was clipped by 4 bases and J by 6 bases; unmatched bases: 9. The germline CDR1 and CDR2 sequences are SGHDT and YYEEEE. The CDR3 reads CASSPAGTGVAGELFF. Here the CDR3 DNA reads TGTGCCAGCAGCCCAGCCGGGACAGGGGTCGCCGGGGAGCTGTTTTTT.

The chain uses TRBV3-1 and TRBJ2-3; no clear D. This CDR3 spans 12 amino acids. V was shortened by 2 bases and J by 5 bases, with 5 bases between the two germline ends. Looked up from germline, CDR1 is LGHDT and CDR2 is YNNKEL (reference sequence). CDR3 nucleotide sequence: TGTGCCAGCAGCCAAATCAGAGATACGCAGTATTTT. This sequence encodes CASSQIRDTQYF.

This clonotype occurred many times. This chain uses TRBV5-1 with TRBJ2-1, with D possibly matching TRBD2 (5 bases). The length of the CDR3 is 13 residues. Germline values: CDR1 SGHRS, CDR2 YFSETQ. Trimming removed 8 bases from V and 7 bases from J, with 16 bases in between. CDR3 DNA: TGCGCCAGTACCGGGGTAGCGCTTAATGAGCAGTTCTTC. It codes for CASTGVALNEQFF.

Many counts were recorded for this clonotype. The chain recombines TRBV29-1 with TRBJ1-2; no firm D call. This CDR3 region has 11 residues. Per the germline V gene, CDR1 is SQVTM and CDR2 is ANQGSEA. Between the trimmed V and J ends, which lost 6 bases and 1 base, there was a span of 6 bases. CDR3 DNA sequence: TGCAGCGTGGCAAATAACTATGGCTACACCTTC. Translation: CSVANNYGYTF.

This chain connects TRBV11-2 to TRBJ2-2; D is uncertain. The CDR3 runs 13 residues. Per germline, CDR1 SGHAT and CDR2 FQNNGV. V lost 1 base, J lost 9 bases, and 9 bases lay in between. The CDR3 DNA sequence: TGTGCCAGCAGCTTAGCTGGCCTTCGGGAGCTGTTTTTT. The encoded protein is CASSLAGLRELFF.

This clonotype was observed a few times. J is TRBJ2-3 and V is TRBV18, with D unresolved. The length of the CDR3 is 13 residues. Germline assignment: CDR1 KGHSH and CDR2 LQKENI. The V end lost 0 bases, the J end lost 6 bases, and 7 bases lay between the germline ends. The CDR3 loop is CASSPPTQDTQYF. In nucleotides, the CDR3 is TGTGCCAGCTCACCACCAACCCAGGATACGCAGTATTTT.

This clonotype was seen many times. The chain has TRBV24-1 and TRBJ1-5, with D possibly matching TRBD1 (5 bases). This CDR3 comprises 13 residues. Germline V CDR1 and CDR2: KGHDR, SFDVKD. Trimming cost V 3 bases and J 7 bases, with 9 bases left between them. In nucleotides, the CDR3 is TGTGCCACCAGTGATCCCCGGGGGCAGCCCCAGCATTTT. This encodes CATSDPRGQPQHF.

The rearrangement links TRBV5-6 to TRBJ2-2; 9 nucleotides match TRBD2. Germline-derived CDR1 and CDR2 are SGHDT and YYEEEE. The CDR3 loop spans 17 amino acids. The J segment lost 1 base and the V segment lost 1 base, leaving 5 bases of the junction unmatched. CDR3 DNA: TGTGCCAGCAGCTTGATACGGACTAGCGTGAACACCGGGGAGCTGTTTTTT. Protein sequence: CASSLIRTSVNTGELFF.

This clonotype was observed at least ten times. This rearrangement joins TRBV20-1 to TRBJ1-5, with TRBD1 matching 9 bases. The CDR3 runs 19 residues. J lost 1 base, V lost 2 bases, and 15 bases had no gene match. The germline V gene encodes CDR1 DFQATT and CDR2 SNEGSKA (reference sequence). The CDR3 bases are TGCAGTGCTAGACCTTCTTACGGGACCGGGACAGGGAGCAATCAGCCCCAGCATTTT. It specifies CSARPSYGTGTGSNQPQHF.

This sequence joins TRBV5-1 and TRBJ2-5; 7 bases line up with TRBD1. The CDR3 is 16 amino acids. Per germline, CDR1 SGHRS and CDR2 YFSETQ. Trimming took 0 bases from V and 0 from J; bases not matched to a gene: 5. DNA of the CDR3: TGCGCCAGCAGCTTGGAGGGGACAGCGTACCAAGAGACCCAGTACTTC. As protein: CASSLEGTAYQETQYF.

The rearrangement uses TRBV7-8 and TRBJ2-1; D is possibly TRBD2 (5 bases). From germline, CDR1 is SGHVS and CDR2 FQNEAQ. The length of the CDR3 is 13 residues. The germline V and J ends were trimmed by 7 bases and 7 bases, with 14 bases remaining between them. CDR3 DNA: TGTGCCAGCACAGTGGAGGTGGGAAATGAGCAGTTCTTC. Amino acids: CASTVEVGNEQFF.

The V gene is TRBV20-1, the J gene TRBJ2-3; tentative D call: TRBD1 (6 bases). CDR1 and CDR2 from the germline V gene are DFQATT and SNEGSKA (reference sequence). This CDR3 region has 15 residues. Deletions cut 3 bases from V and 0 bases from J, with 13 bases between. Here the CDR3 reads CSASRGQTSTDTQYF. The DNA for the CDR3 is TGCAGTGCTAGCAGGGGACAAACCAGCACAGATACGCAGTATTTT.

The sample holds many counts of this clonotype. The chain combines TRBV24-1 with TRBJ2-2, with D tentatively TRBD1 (6 bases). The germline V and J ends were trimmed by 0 bases and 5 bases, with 15 bases remaining between them. CDR1 and CDR2 (germline): KGHDR, SFDVKD. The CDR3 is 17 residues long. DNA for the CDR3: TGTGCCACCAGTGATTTGCTGTCAGGGGAACGGACCGGGGAGCTGTTTTTT. This codes for CATSDLLSGERTGELFF.